Presented here are 24 T cell receptor beta chains from one specimen sequenced in a study of T cell repertoires in ileal Crohn's disease. Assay: immunoSEQ multiplex PCR; the TCRdb copy retains only in-frame clones and omits some. The sample records over 8,500 clones, around 75% being singletons. Specified time point: neoterminal ileum biopsy at postoperative endoscopy, about 6 months after surgery. The sample was ileal tissue. Receptors were obtained from an adult with Crohn's disease.

J is TRBJ1-1 and V is TRBV7-3; the D gene is possibly TRBD1 (6 bases). This CDR3 region has 15 residues. V gave up 0 bases and J gave up 1 base, with 9 bases separating them. CDR1 is SGHTA and CDR2 is FQGTGA in the germline V gene. CDR3 amino acids: CASSLTKQGNTEAFF. In nucleotides, the CDR3 is TGTGCCAGCAGCTTAACGAAACAGGGGAACACTGAAGCTTTCTTT.

This chain joins TRBV9 and TRBJ1-6; D possibly corresponds to TRBD1 (6 bases). V was pared by 0 bases and J by 9 bases, with 13 bases between. CDR1 is SGDLS and CDR2 is YYNGEE in the germline V gene. The length of the CDR3 is 15 residues. CDR3 in DNA: TGTGCCAGCAGCGTAGAGGCAGGGGCGGGTTCACCCCTCCACTTT. Protein product: CASSVEAGAGSPLHF.

V gene TRBV5-4 combines with J gene TRBJ1-2, with D hard to call. Deletions cut 0 bases from V and 2 bases from J, with 23 bases between. The CDR3 is 19 amino acids. Germline V gene data show CDR1 as SGHNT and CDR2 as YYREEE (reference sequence). The CDR3 region is CASSLVWKGDYQVNYGYTF. The CDR3 DNA follows: TGTGCCAGCAGCTTGGTCTGGAAGGGCGACTACCAGGTCAACTATGGCTACACCTTC.

The rearrangement uses TRBV6-4 and TRBJ2-1; TRBD1 agrees at 7 bases. CDR1 is MRHNA, CDR2 SNTAGT, per germline. V lost 0 bases to trimming and J lost 3 bases; unmatched junction nucleotides: 2. The CDR3 covers 15 residues. The CDR3 sequence is CASSDSAGGYNEQFF. CDR3 nucleotides: TGTGCCAGCAGTGACTCAGCAGGGGGCTACAATGAGCAGTTCTTC.

This chain joins TRBV28 and TRBJ1-1; D unclear. The V end lost 10 bases, the J end lost 1 base, and 7 bases lay between the germline ends. CDR3 size: 11 residues. The germline V gene has CDR1 MDHEN and CDR2 SYDVKM. CDR3 bases: TGTGCCAACTCCCAGAACACTGAAGCTTTCTTT. This codes for CANSQNTEAFF.

The rearrangement links TRBV27 to TRBJ1-4; D might be TRBD1 (6 bases). The CDR3 sequence is 12 residues long. Germline-derived CDR1 and CDR2 are MNHEY and SMNVEV (reference sequence). V gave up 8 bases and J gave up 4 bases, with 8 bases separating them. CDR3 sequence reads: CASRTVNEKLFF. The CDR3 nucleotides are TGTGCCAGCCGGACAGTTAATGAAAAACTGTTTTTT.

The chain has TRBV5-1 and TRBJ2-3; the D gene is possibly TRBD2 (5 bases). The CDR3 extends over 14 amino acids. Per the germline V gene, CDR1 is SGHRS and CDR2 is YFSETQ. Between the trimmed V and J ends, which lost 0 bases and 3 bases, there was a span of 8 bases. The CDR3 reads CASSLAQRTDTQYF. In DNA, the CDR3 is TGCGCCAGCAGCTTGGCACAGCGGACAGATACGCAGTATTTT.

V and J are TRBV18 and TRBJ1-5, with a possible D match to TRBD1 (5 bases). Trimming pared 0 bases from V and 0 bases from J, leaving 12 bases between. The germline V gene has CDR1 KGHSH and CDR2 LQKENI. The CDR3 runs 17 residues. The CDR3 reads CASSPPAGDSSNQPQHF. The CDR3 nucleotides are TGTGCCAGCTCACCACCGGCTGGAGACAGTAGCAATCAGCCCCAGCATTTT.

This clone was recorded only once. The chain joins TRBV7-2 to TRBJ1-5; tentatively, D is TRBD1 (6 bases). Germline CDR1 SGHTA, CDR2 FQGNSA. V was shortened by 1 base and J by 4 bases, with 17 bases between the two germline ends. The CDR3 totals 17 residues. The CDR3 coding sequence is TGTGCCAGCAGCTTAGTTTCAGGGGCGGGGGCTAATCAGCCCCAGCATTTT. It encodes CASSLVSGAGANQPQHF. Looking up the rest from reference TRBV7-2 and TRBJ1-5 gives the full variable domain: GAGVSQSPSNKVTEKGKDVELRCDPISGHTALYWYRQSLGQGLEFLIYFQGNSAPDKSGLPSDRFSAERTGGSVSTLTIQRTQQEDSAVYLCASSLVSGAGANQPQHFGDGTRLSIL.

The chain combines TRBV5-1 with TRBJ1-3, with a weak D call TRBD1 (5 bases). Germline CDR1 reads SGHRS; CDR2 reads YFSETQ. The CDR3 totals 14 residues. The germline V and J ends were trimmed by 5 bases and 0 bases, with 9 bases remaining between them. The CDR3 region has the DNA TGCGCCAGCAGGACCGGGGGCTCTGGAAACACCATATATTTT. This gives the protein CASRTGGSGNTIYF.

This clone was detected only once. The chain links TRBV30 to TRBJ2-7, with a tentative D call TRBD1 (6 bases). The germline gives CDR1 GTSNPN, CDR2 SVGIG (reference sequence). The CDR3 contains 15 residues. Between the trimmed V and J ends, which lost 3 bases and 2 bases, there was a span of 17 bases. This chain's CDR3 is CAWSPRTVLAYEQYF. The CDR3 bases are TGTGCCTGGAGCCCGAGGACAGTCCTTGCCTACGAGCAGTACTTC.

The chain employs TRBV7-9 and TRBJ1-2; TRBD1 might be the D (6 bases). The V and J ends lost 5 bases and 2 bases respectively, with 12 bases between them. The CDR3 has 14 residues. The germline V gene has CDR1 SEHNR and CDR2 FQNEAQ (reference sequence). The CDR3 DNA follows: TGTGCCAGCAGCCCGCCGACAGGAAACTATGGCTACACCTTC. Translating gives CASSPPTGNYGYTF.

The V call is TRBV2, the J call TRBJ1-1, with a weak D call TRBD1 (6 bases). Trimming shortened V by 2 bases and J by 0 bases, and 7 bases separated the two germline ends. CDR3 size: 14 residues. Germline-derived CDR1 and CDR2 are SNHLY and FYNNEI. DNA for the CDR3: TGTGCCAGCAGTGAACAGGGGATGAACACTGAAGCTTTCTTT. This codes for CASSEQGMNTEAFF.

V usage is TRBV9 and J usage is TRBJ1-6; D perhaps matches TRBD1 (5 bases). The germline V gene encodes CDR1 SGDLS and CDR2 YYNGEE. CDR3 length: 15 residues. Trimming shortened V by 4 bases and J by 7 bases, and 15 bases separated the two germline ends. The DNA for the CDR3 is TGTGCCAGCAGCCCGATTCAGGGTCCGAATTCACCCCTCCACTTT. Translating it yields CASSPIQGPNSPLHF.

The count of this clone is one. Written as DNA, the CDR3 is TGTGCCAGCAGCTTAGACAGGGGGAATGGCTACACCTTC. Translation gives CASSLDRGNGYTF. The rearrangement joins TRBV5-4 to TRBJ1-2, with 9 bases identical to TRBD1. J lost 6 bases, V lost 2 bases, and 2 bases had no gene match. Germline CDR1 is SGHNT and CDR2 is YYREEE (reference sequence). The CDR3 extends over 13 amino acids.

This clone showed up just once. The chain couples TRBV7-2 to TRBJ2-3; D perhaps matches TRBD1 (6 bases). V gave up 10 bases and J gave up 8 bases, with 16 bases separating them. The CDR3 length is 12 residues. CDR1 is SGHTA and CDR2 is FQGNSA in the germline V gene. CDR3 amino acids: CAIQAGAGTQYF. As DNA, the CDR3 is TGTGCCATCCAGGCAGGGGCCGGTACGCAGTATTTT.

The chain joins TRBV14 to TRBJ1-2; TRBD1 aligns across 8 bases. The V segment lost 4 bases and the J segment 2 bases; nucleotides outside the gene matches: 3. In germline, CDR1 is SGHDN, CDR2 FVKESK. CDR3 length: 14 residues. The CDR3 protein is CASSPQGANYGYTF. CDR3 bases: TGTGCCAGCAGCCCCCAGGGGGCGAACTATGGCTACACCTTC.

The V gene is TRBV11-2, the J gene TRBJ2-4, with 9 bases fitting TRBD2. The V gene's germline CDR1 is SGHAT and CDR2 FQNNGV. This CDR3 has 14 amino acids. The trim removed 1 base at V and 9 bases at J, leaving 4 bases unmatched. The CDR3 DNA sequence: TGTGCCAGCAGCTTAGGGCCTAGCGGGGCCATTCAGTACTTC. The encoded protein is CASSLGPSGAIQYF.

This clone came up once. This sequence joins TRBV27 and TRBJ1-1, with 7 bases that match TRBD1. After removal of 2 bases from V and 5 bases from J, the junction contained 8 bases not matched to a gene. The length of the CDR3 is 15 residues. Germline CDR1 and CDR2: MNHEY and SMNVEV (reference sequence). CDR3 in amino acids: CASSLRPGGGTEAFF. CDR3 in DNA: TGTGCCAGCAGTTTACGTCCAGGGGGAGGAACTGAAGCTTTCTTT.

The genes are TRBV5-1 and TRBJ2-5, with TRBD2 as a possible D gene (7 bases). The ends were cut back, 1 base at V and 7 bases at J, with 14 bases in the middle. This CDR3 comprises 14 residues. The V gene's germline CDR1 is SGHRS and CDR2 YFSETQ. CDR3 region: CASSLWGGGTTQYF. The CDR3 bases are TGCGCCAGCAGCTTGTGGGGGGGCGGGACGACCCAGTACTTC.

This chain uses TRBV6-5 with TRBJ2-7, with TRBD1 as a possible D gene (5 bases). Trimming stripped 2 bases from V and 4 bases from J, with 12 bases between. The germline gives CDR1 MNHEY, CDR2 SVGAGI. The CDR3 is made up of 14 amino acids. The CDR3 spells CASSYMDKYYEQYF. Written as DNA, the CDR3 is TGTGCCAGCAGTTACATGGACAAGTATTACGAGCAGTACTTC.

The J gene is TRBJ1-2, the V gene TRBV5-1, with 7 bases aligning to TRBD1. CDR1 and CDR2 from the germline V gene are SGHRS and YFSETQ. The CDR3 loop spans 17 amino acids. Trimming at V came to 0 bases and at J to 8 bases, leaving 16 bases not matched to a gene. The CDR3 protein is CASSLGDSLPGRQGYTF. CDR3 DNA: TGCGCCAGCAGCTTGGGGGACAGTCTCCCCGGCCGACAGGGCTACACCTTC.

J is TRBJ1-6 and V is TRBV4-1; D not resolved. The CDR3 has 15 amino acids. Trimming stripped 2 bases from V and 8 bases from J, with 13 bases between. CDR1 and CDR2 from the germline V gene are MGHRA and YSYEKL. As DNA, the CDR3 is TGCGCCAGCAGCCAACAGGAAGGTGGTTATTCACCCCTCCACTTT. Encoded protein: CASSQQEGGYSPLHF.

This sequence joins TRBV4-3 and TRBJ2-7; possibly TRBD1 for D (6 bases). Trimming shortened V by 3 bases and J by 4 bases, and 19 bases separated the two germline ends. There are 16 residues in the CDR3. Germline V lookup: CDR1 LGHNA, CDR2 YSLEER. CDR3 protein: CASSQTLGGAGYEQYF. The CDR3 bases are TGCGCCAGCAGCCAGACACTAGGGGGAGCTGGATACGAGCAGTACTTC.